This T cell receptor beta chain was sequenced for a study of graft-versus-host responses after intestinal transplantation. In its sample, this clone was seen once. As yet, its antigen is unknown. Repertoires were generated with immunoSEQ multiplex PCR, while TCRdb's copy carries only in-frame clones and drops some. In the table there are 130,000 or so clones, around 90% of which are singletons. The V segment lost 4 bases and the J segment 2 bases; nucleotides outside the gene matches: 5. The CDR3 covers 16 residues. Looked up from germline, CDR1 is LNHDA and CDR2 is SQIVND (reference sequence). This chain joins TRBV19 and TRBJ2-1, with 10 bases matching TRBD1. This TCR was recovered from a human donor who received an intestinal transplant. The sequencing here drew on unstimulated CD4+ T cells sorted from spleen or lymph node cells, taken before intestinal transplant. In nucleotides, the CDR3 is TGTGCCAGTAGTAGACAGGGGGCACCGGCCTACAATGAGCAGTTCTTC. It translates to CASSRQGAPAYNEQFF.